Sequencing of this TCR beta chain was carried out in a study of regulatory T cells in long-lasting Graves disease (TCRdb year 2021). Notes on the research overall: In the newly diagnosed Graves' disease group, patients had been taking antithyroid drugs for less than 3 months. A total of roughly 35 samples underwent TCR sequencing: some 13 from persistent and some 20 from newly diagnosed Graves' disease patients. Peripheral blood TCR sequencing and RNA sequencing compared persistent Graves' disease patients with newly diagnosed Graves' disease patients. The study took place in China and was registered as a clinical trial. On the study overall, not on this receptor specifically: The small sample size was acknowledged by the authors as a limitation that may reduce accuracy. Compared with newly diagnosed patients, persistent Graves' disease patients had lower TCR Shannon entropy and fewer highly expanded clones, which suggests clonal expansion. Sequencing and analysis were restricted to the TCR beta chain. Patients with persistent disease shared more public clonotypes (fewer than 3,000) than newly diagnosed patients did (966). Because the primary lesion, thyroid tissue, could not be accessed, the study looked at peripheral blood alone.

This clonotype was observed many times. Its antigen is unknown. It has no much larger one-base neighbor in the sample; base qualities were not kept. Libraries were prepared through multiplex PCR. The reads were generated on an Illumina HiSeq 4000. TCR beta libraries were built with iRepertoire HTBI primers and Arm-PCR amplification of CDR3 regions. Before sequencing, the PCR products went through gel purification. In the authors' own workflow: Gene usage analysis of CDR3 amino acid clonotypes used the roughly 62 TRBV and some 13 TRBJ segments found across samples. COPE and FqMerger were used to merge filtered high-quality paired reads into contigs. BLAST was used to align contigs to the IMGT TRBV, TRBD and TRBJ reference genes, and CDR3 was defined following IMGT. Any clonotype with a frequency above 0.1% was counted as a highly expanded clone. Repertoire diversity was measured by Shannon entropy, and V-J evenness by the Gini coefficient. Clonotypes shared by more than one individual were considered public. TCRdb reran the public reads through fastp at Q25 and MiXCR, keeping productive beta chains. Records with the same CDR3 protein are collapsed into one entry carrying the most frequent genes and DNA. Clone size and V and J calls follow TCRdb, not the original study. Here the sample has roughly 400,000 distinct CDR3 sequences; 15% occur a single time. Over 7% of the sample is in the top ten clones.

The time point label, as the study defines it: newly diagnosed GD, antithyroid drugs for less than 3 months. RNA was extracted from PBMCs in TRIzol for both TCR sequencing and RNA sequencing. The diagnosis of Graves' disease followed American Thyroid Association guidelines. Patients for the study were recruited at an endocrinology department in Xi'an, China. Each patient gave around 9.2 milliliters of peripheral blood, collected in an EDTA anticoagulant tube. PBMCs were isolated by Ficoll Paque Plus density gradient separation without further T cell sorting. RNA quality was checked with an Agilent 2100 Bioanalyzer and agarose gel, and concentration with a NanoDrop 2000. The same sample was also used in a study of T cells in Graves' hyperthyroidism and ophthalmopathy. Per that second paper: Stable Graves' hyperthyroidism was defined as no progression to ophthalmopathy during 18 months of follow-up. Hyperthyroidism patients were newly diagnosed, with disease duration under 2 months, and aged 18 to 65 years. Any patient with an uncontrolled infection, another autoimmune disease, pregnancy or lactation was excluded. Diagnoses were established on the basis of clinical symptoms, serum thyroxine and TRAb, thyroid ultrasound, and orbital computed tomography. The first round of RT-PCR for the TCR CDR3 was performed with the HTBI primer set and the Qiagen OneStep RT-PCR kit. Most expanded thyroid clonotypes (frequency above 0.001) were also detected in blood, suggesting blood repertoires may reflect thyroid immune responses. Ophthalmopathy was separated from stable hyperthyroidism by a 13 V-J signature model, with 87.88% sensitivity and roughly 81% specificity obtained in cross-validation and 80%/75% obtained in testing. In validation, the model predicted progression to ophthalmopathy with approximately 71% sensitivity and 72% to 85% specificity, a median of about 6 months before onset. A discovery cohort of roughly 100 patients, 43 with Graves' ophthalmopathy and about 58 with stable Graves' hyperthyroidism, was used to find distinguishing TCR V-J signatures. An independent validation cohort of 18 to 20 hyperthyroidism patients and approximately 16 patients who later progressed to ophthalmopathy tested prospective prediction of ophthalmopathy. For training and testing, the 80 to 100 patients in the discovery cohort were randomly divided in a 7:3 ratio. In addition, the study compared T-cell repertoires in thyroid tissue and in blood from about six Graves' hyperthyroidism patients. After sampling, hyperthyroidism patients received methimazole starting at 30 mg daily, and ophthalmopathy patients received high-dose intravenous methylprednisolone. The libraries were constructed in a second round of multiplex PCR and then size-selected and purified. Sequencing of the libraries was done on an Illumina HiSeq2000 using paired-end 100 bp reads. SOAPnuke was used to process the raw data, throwing out any read that contained adapters or uncalled bases, had a mean Phred below 15, or lacked an exact constant-primer or identifier match. High-quality paired reads were merged using COPE v1.2.5, and each unique nucleotide sequence was defined as a clonotype. MiTCR v1.1 was used to align clonotypes to the IMGT TRBV, TRBD and TRBJ reference segments. The analysis was restricted to V-J combinations with a frequency above 0.0001, which together covered 99% to 99.2% of the repertoires. A TCS score was defined as the ratio of F50 (clonal expansion) to E x V (chaos), with BLOSUM62-based TCRdist applied between CDR3 peptides within each V-J. Welch's t-statistics and random forest reduced 500 to 650 V-J features to 10 to 15, which were used in a naive Bayes classifier (R e1071). No statistical method was used to set the sample size in advance, and investigators knew the group allocation. According to the paper, TCR Vbeta CDR3 sequencing was carried out on over 130 peripheral blood samples, which came from fewer than 50 ophthalmopathy, under 80 hyperthyroidism and approximately 17 progressor patients.

Sample: peripheral blood mononuclear cells (PBMCs), taken at new diagnosis, from a patient treated with antithyroid drugs. The receptor was isolated from a middle-aged woman with Graves disease. Donor details come from another sample of the same person, matched by shared clones.

This receptor carries the CDR3 CASRPLAGEWYF. The nucleotides are TGTGCCAGCAGACCTCTAGCGGGAGAGTGGTACTTC. The chain employs TRBV12-3 or TRBV12-4 and TRBJ2-7; 10 nucleotides in the junction match TRBD2. The CDR3 runs 12 amino acids, cysteine and phenylalanine included. This entry keeps only the CDR3 DNA: 36 bases, framed from base 1. The germline V and J ends show losses of 6 bases and 12 bases respectively, and no gene match explains 8 bases of the junction.